This TCR beta chain came from a study of human thymus T cells. Between the trimmed V and J ends, which lost 1 base and 7 bases, there was a span of 7 bases. CDR3 size: 11 residues. Looked up from germline, CDR1 is DFQATT and CDR2 is SNEGSKA (reference sequence). Worth noting for this clone: What it binds is unknown.

Findings and limits, study-wide: Unrelated individuals had highly overlapping thymic repertoires, as reported in related research.

Resections that were taken during corrective heart surgery supplied the thymus tissue. Among the donors, all were healthy Finnish infants having corrective surgery for congenital heart defects. TCRdb keeps only in-frame clones here, not all; method: immunoSEQ multiplex PCR. This repertoire shows under 95,000 clones, roughly 94% found once; its top ten account for 0.03% to 0.035%. The specimen sequenced was thymus tissue. The receptor was derived from a girl under three years old with a congenital heart defect but otherwise immunologically healthy. The chain is built from TRBV20-1 and TRBJ1-2, with a weak D call TRBD1 (5 bases). CDR3 sequence: CSARAGGGYTF. Written as DNA, the CDR3 is TGCAGTGCTAGAGCCGGGGGTGGCTACACCTTC.